The present TCR beta chain was sequenced within a study of shared clonotypes between healthy human individuals. As for the study in general: Every donor yielded three CD4 naive, three CD4 memory, two CD8 naive and one CD8 memory plate.

TCRdb's copy holds only in-frame clones and misses some; the assay was immunoSEQ multiplex PCR. The sample includes about 300,000 clones, approximately 79% of them seen just once. V dropped 4 bases and J dropped 1; count of bases not matched to a gene: 4. This CDR3 spans 15 amino acids. The germline gives CDR1 SGHKS, CDR2 YYEKEE (reference sequence). The rearrangement joins TRBV5-5 to TRBJ2-1; 8 bases match TRBD1. The origin of this receptor is a man under 40 in good health. Sequencing was done on a sample of memory CD4+ T cells sorted from blood. The subset denotes: CD45RA-negative fraction. The CDR3 region has the DNA TGTGCCAGCAGCCGGACAGGGACTTCCTACAATGAGCAGTTCTTC. It encodes CASSRTGTSYNEQFF.